Below, 32 T cell receptor beta chains from the same sample are listed, as sequenced in a study of cytomegalovirus exposure and HLA in healthy donors (dated by TCRdb to the late 2010s). Library generation was performed with the immunoSEQ multiplex PCR assay. For the multiplex PCR, a mixture combining 60 forward primers for TCR Vbeta segments and 13 reverse primers for TCR Jbeta segments was used. TCRdb stores this immuneACCESS table with in-frame sequences only. Part of the clones is absent; in the studies checked, under half of the shortfall reflects unresolved V genes, and no reason is known for the rest. In this sample's table one finds under 130,000 clones. Of the sample, 3.5% is held by the ten largest clones. Sequencing used PBMCs. All receptors derive from a man aged 40-49 years in good health and CMV-seronegative.

V gene TRBV10-1 combines with J gene TRBJ1-4; 9 bases line up with TRBD1. The germline V gene encodes CDR1 WNHNN and CDR2 SYGVQD (reference sequence). The J segment lost 6 bases and the V segment lost 2 bases, leaving 1 base of the junction unmatched. The CDR3 has 14 residues. In nucleotides, the CDR3 is TGCGCCAGCAGTGAGGGACAGGGGTATGAAAAACTGTTTTTT. It translates to CASSEGQGYEKLFF.

The chain links TRBV4-1 to TRBJ2-7; 7 bases are a match to TRBD2. V was clipped by 4 bases and J by 5 bases; unmatched bases: 11. Germline values: CDR1 MGHRA, CDR2 YSYEKL. This CDR3 is built from 15 residues. The CDR3 nucleotides are TGCGCCAGCAGCCCCTCCGAGGGAGGGAGCCACGAGCAGTACTTC. Its protein product is CASSPSEGGSHEQYF.

The CDR3 is CASVRDGYTF. CDR3 sequence (DNA): TGTGCCTCCGTCAGGGATGGCTACACCTTC. This chain uses TRBV30 with TRBJ1-2; maybe TRBD1 (5 bases). The CDR3 runs to 10 residues. V lost 7 bases to trimming and J lost 6 bases, with 9 bases between them. Germline assignment: CDR1 GTSNPN and CDR2 SVGIG (reference sequence).

V and J are TRBV6-6 and TRBJ2-5, with 12 bases identical to TRBD2. The J call may be incorrect, as the DNA end agrees better with TRBJ2-7. Germline assignment: CDR1 MNHNY and CDR2 SVGAGI (reference sequence). The CDR3 runs 16 residues. CDR3 bases: TGTGCCAGCAGTTACCCGACTAGCGGGAGCTCCTACGAGCAGTACTTC. Amino acid sequence: CASSYPTSGSSYEQYF.

This sequence joins TRBV2 and TRBJ2-1, with 10 bases lining up with TRBD2. The CDR3 totals 15 residues. Losses at the gene ends were 5 bases for V and 5 bases for J; bases not matched to a gene: 6. Per germline, CDR1 SNHLY and CDR2 FYNNEI. The CDR3 here is CASSRSGLANNEQFF. The CDR3 coding sequence is TGTGCCAGCAGTAGGTCGGGACTAGCGAACAATGAGCAGTTCTTC.

The chain has TRBV4-3 and TRBJ2-7; the D gene is possibly TRBD1 (6 bases). Germline V gene lookup returns CDR1 LGHNA and CDR2 YSLEER. This CDR3 spans 15 amino acids. Deletions cut 3 bases from V and 4 bases from J, with 16 bases between. The CDR3 sequence: CASSQFPGTSYEQYF. The CDR3 region has the DNA TGCGCCAGCAGCCAGTTTCCCGGGACAAGTTACGAGCAGTACTTC.

The rearrangement uses TRBV7-9 and TRBJ1-5, with D maybe TRBD1 (6 bases). The CDR3 extends over 15 amino acids. CDR1 SEHNR and CDR2 FQNEAQ come from the germline V gene (reference sequence). Trimming pared 11 bases from V and 0 bases from J, leaving 17 bases between. The CDR3 sequence: CASGEGSGSNQPQHF. The CDR3 region has the DNA TGTGCCTCAGGGGAGGGTTCGGGTAGCAATCAGCCCCAGCATTTT. Looking up the rest from reference TRBV7-9 and TRBJ1-5 gives the full variable domain: DTGVSQNPRHKITKRGQNVTFRCDPISEHNRLYWYRQTLGQGPEFLTYFQNEAQLEKSRLLSDRFSAERPKGSFSTLEIQRTEQGDSAMYLCASGEGSGSNQPQHFGDGTRLSIL.

This chain uses TRBV9 with TRBJ2-3, with D perhaps matching TRBD1 (7 bases). This CDR3 has 16 amino acids. CDR1 is SGDLS, CDR2 YYNGEE, per germline. V shed 0 bases and J shed 7 bases, with 18 bases lying between them. CDR3 in DNA: TGTGCCAGCAGCGTAGTCCCGGAGGGGGCAGGTAATACGCAGTATTTT. Protein sequence: CASSVVPEGAGNTQYF.

The gene calls are TRBV11-2 and TRBJ2-7; TRBD1 might be the D (6 bases). Deletions cut 5 bases from V and 5 bases from J, with 19 bases between. Germline V gene sequence: CDR1 SGHAT, CDR2 FQNNGV. This CDR3 contains 15 residues. The CDR3 loop reads CASSDLRDNGNEQYF. The CDR3 nucleotides are TGTGCCAGCAGCGACCTCCGGGACAACGGAAACGAGCAGTACTTC.

The J gene is TRBJ2-2, the V gene TRBV5-4, with a weak D call TRBD1 (6 bases). Per germline, CDR1 SGHNT and CDR2 YYREEE (reference sequence). Deletions cut 5 bases from V and 4 bases from J, with 9 bases between. The CDR3 is 13 residues long. In DNA form, the CDR3 reads TGTGCCAGCAGTAAACAGGGCACCGGGGAGCTGTTTTTT. This gives the protein CASSKQGTGELFF.

The gene calls are TRBV18 and TRBJ1-4; 9 nucleotides line up with TRBD1. There are 13 residues in the CDR3. Trimming took 6 bases from V and 6 from J; bases not matched to a gene: 2. The germline gives CDR1 KGHSH, CDR2 LQKENI. The CDR3 nucleotides are TGTGCCAGCTCCCGGGACAGGGATGAAAAACTGTTTTTT. Its translation: CASSRDRDEKLFF.

V gene TRBV27 combines with J gene TRBJ2-1; 9 bases line up with TRBD2. V lost 5 bases to trimming and J lost 7 bases; unmatched junction nucleotides: 9. This CDR3 is 15 amino acids long. CDR1 is MNHEY, CDR2 SMNVEV, per germline (reference sequence). The CDR3 reads CASSVAGGLTNEQFF. As DNA, the CDR3 is TGTGCCAGCAGTGTTGCGGGAGGGCTTACTAATGAGCAGTTCTTC.

V gene TRBV27 combines with J gene TRBJ1-1; D gene uncertain. V lost 3 bases to trimming and J lost 2 bases, with 7 bases between them. The CDR3 spans 13 residues. Germline CDR1 MNHEY, CDR2 SMNVEV (reference sequence). The CDR3 nucleotides read TGTGCCAGCAGTTTTAAACAAAACACTGAAGCTTTCTTT. Translation: CASSFKQNTEAFF.

V and J are TRBV9 and TRBJ1-2; 7 bases are a match to TRBD1. The CDR3 length is 14 residues. The V gene's germline CDR1 is SGDLS and CDR2 YYNGEE. V shed 6 bases, J shed 5 bases, and the junction held 10 bases outside the gene matches. The CDR3 DNA reads as TGTGCCAGCACCCGGAGAGGGGGCGATTATGGCTACACCTTC. This encodes CASTRRGGDYGYTF.

The chain links TRBV5-6 to TRBJ2-7; 10 bases are a match to TRBD2. The CDR3 length is 18 residues. In germline, CDR1 is SGHDT, CDR2 YYEEEE. With 7 bases clipped from V and 0 bases from J, the junction kept 16 bases outside the gene matches. CDR3 residues: CASGAYRLAGKSSYEQYF. CDR3 in DNA: TGTGCCAGCGGGGCTTATCGACTAGCGGGCAAAAGCTCCTACGAGCAGTACTTC.

The rearrangement uses TRBV18 and TRBJ2-7; 8 bases agree with TRBD1. The CDR3 totals 16 residues. V dropped 0 bases and J dropped 7; count of bases not matched to a gene: 11. From germline, CDR1 is KGHSH and CDR2 LQKENI. In DNA form, the CDR3 reads TGTGCCAGCTCACCACCGCAAGGACAGGGTAATGGGGAGCAGTACTTC. Residues: CASSPPQGQGNGEQYF.

The V call is TRBV9, the J call TRBJ2-1; TRBD1 agrees at 8 bases. Per germline, CDR1 SGDLS and CDR2 YYNGEE. With 6 bases clipped from V and 8 bases from J, the junction kept 13 bases outside the gene matches. This CDR3 spans 15 amino acids. Here the CDR3 reads CASTPHGTGRYEQFF. For the CDR3, the DNA is TGTGCCAGCACCCCTCACGGGACAGGCCGGTATGAGCAGTTCTTC.

The chain has TRBV2 and TRBJ1-4; TRBD1 matches 12 bases. The V gene's germline CDR1 is SNHLY and CDR2 FYNNEI. This CDR3 is 14 amino acids long. After removal of 6 bases from V and 6 bases from J, the junction contained 2 bases not matched to a gene. This CDR3 reads CASSGTGGYEKLFF. The CDR3 coding sequence is TGTGCCAGCAGCGGGACAGGGGGCTATGAAAAACTGTTTTTT.

The chain has TRBV28 and TRBJ2-7, with 7 bases identical to TRBD1. Germline V lookup: CDR1 MDHEN, CDR2 SYDVKM. Trimming at V came to 2 bases and at J to 2 bases, leaving 6 bases not matched to a gene. The CDR3 loop spans 15 amino acids. In DNA, the CDR3 is TGTGCCAGCAGTTTAATAGGGACAGCGACCTACGAGCAGTACTTC. Its protein product is CASSLIGTATYEQYF.

The gene calls are TRBV11-2 and TRBJ1-3, with TRBD1 as a possible D gene (6 bases). Germline V CDR1 and CDR2: SGHAT, FQNNGV. This CDR3 contains 16 residues. V gave up 1 base and J gave up 2 bases, with 12 bases separating them. CDR3 protein: CASSLGPGGTGNTIYF. In DNA form, the CDR3 reads TGTGCCAGCAGCTTAGGCCCTGGGGGCACTGGAAACACCATATATTTT. Drawing the rest from reference TRBV11-2 and TRBJ1-3, the complete variable domain is EAGVAQSPRYKIIEKRQSVAFWCNPISGHATLYWYQQILGQGPKLLIQFQNNGVVDDSQLPKDRFSAERLKGVDSTLKIQPAKLEDSAVYLCASSLGPGGTGNTIYFGEGSWLTVV.

The V call is TRBV5-4, the J call TRBJ1-6; 7 bases are a match to TRBD1. V dropped 4 bases and J dropped 8; count of bases not matched to a gene: 9. This CDR3 is 15 amino acids long. CDR1 SGHNT and CDR2 YYREEE come from the germline V gene (reference sequence). The CDR3 is CASSEYRGSDSPLHF. The CDR3 DNA is TGTGCCAGCAGCGAGTACAGGGGTTCGGATTCACCCCTCCACTTT.

The gene calls are TRBV14 and TRBJ1-1, with 11 positions matching TRBD1. The CDR3 sequence is 15 residues long. Trimming took 4 bases from V and 2 from J; bases not matched to a gene: 3. CDR1 is SGHDN and CDR2 is FVKESK in the germline V gene. The CDR3 here is CASSPRTGGNTEAFF. CDR3 nucleotide sequence: TGTGCCAGCAGCCCCCGGACAGGGGGCAACACTGAAGCTTTCTTT.

V and J are TRBV6-5 and TRBJ2-5, with 10 bases lining up with TRBD1. The CDR3 length is 12 residues. Germline V gene sequence: CDR1 MNHEY, CDR2 SVGAGI. V was clipped by 7 bases and J by 5 bases; unmatched bases: 1. The CDR3 DNA reads TGTGCCAGCATGGGACAGGGGGAGACCCAGTACTTC. This translates into CASMGQGETQYF.

The gene calls are TRBV6-5 and TRBJ1-2; D remains unclear. The CDR3 runs to 14 residues. Germline V lookup: CDR1 MNHEY, CDR2 SVGAGI. V was trimmed by 4 bases and J by 10 bases, leaving 19 bases between them. The CDR3, as DNA: TGTGCCAGCAGTTTCTTTTTCCCCGGGGAGTCCTACACCTTC. It yields the protein CASSFFFPGESYTF.

The chain carries TRBV13 and TRBJ2-6; 7 bases agree with TRBD2. The CDR3 has 21 residues. Unmatched junction bases numbered 18, after V lost 0 bases and J lost 4 bases. The germline V gene has CDR1 PRHDT and CDR2 FYEKMQ (reference sequence). In DNA, the CDR3 is TGTGCCAGCAGCTTAGGCCTTTCGGGGGGTGGCGTGGGAGCAGGGGCCAACGTCCTGACTTTC. Translation: CASSLGLSGGGVGAGANVLTF.

The genes are TRBV30 and TRBJ2-3; 7 bases agree with TRBD1. The CDR3 contains 15 residues. V trimming: 2 bases; J trimming: 2 bases; junction bases outside the gene matches: 7. CDR1 GTSNPN and CDR2 SVGIG come from the germline V gene (reference sequence). CDR3 sequence (DNA): TGTGCCTGGAGTCTAACAGGGGCCTCCACAGATACGCAGTATTTT. Residues: CAWSLTGASTDTQYF.

The genes are TRBV2 and TRBJ1-3; D might be TRBD1 (6 bases). The CDR3 loop spans 12 amino acids. V was cut by 4 bases and J by 8 bases, with 9 bases left in between. In germline, CDR1 is SNHLY, CDR2 FYNNEI. The CDR3 protein is CASSGEGDTIYF. The CDR3 nucleotides read TGTGCCAGCAGTGGGGAGGGGGACACCATATATTTT.

Of note for this clone: Germline is not matched at one junction end, which may reflect a read error. The chain couples TRBV11-2 to TRBJ2-2; TRBD2 is a possible D gene (5 bases). Looked up from germline, CDR1 is SGHAT and CDR2 is FQNNGV. The CDR3 runs to 16 residues. This chain's CDR3 is CASSVELESNTGELFF. CDR3 coding DNA: TGTGCCAGCAGCGTAGAACTAGAATCGAACACCGGGGAGCTGTTTTTT.

To note about this clone: The final CDR3 position lacks the conserved phenylalanine or tryptophan, pointing to a likely read error. V usage is TRBV6-5 and J usage is TRBJ2-7, with unresolved D. The V end lost 7 bases, the J end lost 4 bases, and 11 bases lay between the germline ends. The CDR3 spans 12 residues. Germline V CDR1 and CDR2: MNHEY, SVGAGI. The CDR3, as DNA: TGTGCCAGCATCCCAGGCAGTTACGAGCAGTACCTC. Its protein product is CASIPGSYEQYL.

The V and J genes are TRBV2 and TRBJ1-4; D gene unclear. Germline assignment: CDR1 SNHLY and CDR2 FYNNEI. This CDR3 contains 16 residues. Trimming removed 7 bases from V and 4 bases from J, with 19 bases in between. DNA for the CDR3: TGTGCCAGCATTTTCGGCGGCCAGGCGGGTAATGAAAAACTGTTTTTT. Translation gives CASIFGGQAGNEKLFF.

The chain is built from TRBV11-2 and TRBJ2-7; TRBD2 matches 7 bases. The trim removed 3 bases at V and 0 bases at J, leaving 14 bases unmatched. This CDR3 has 18 amino acids. Germline values: CDR1 SGHAT, CDR2 FQNNGV. The CDR3 nucleotides are TGTGCCAGCAGCTTTGGAAGGGGCGGGGGAGCCACCTCCTACGAGCAGTACTTC. Translation gives CASSFGRGGGATSYEQYF.

The chain uses TRBV29-1 and TRBJ1-1; 8 nucleotides agree with TRBD1. The CDR3 runs to 13 residues. V was pared by 7 bases and J by 4 bases, with 8 bases of the junction left unmatched. Germline V gene sequence: CDR1 SQVTM, CDR2 ANQGSEA. CDR3 sequence: CSGTAQGGTEAFF. The CDR3 DNA follows: TGCAGCGGAACAGCACAGGGGGGCACTGAAGCTTTCTTT.